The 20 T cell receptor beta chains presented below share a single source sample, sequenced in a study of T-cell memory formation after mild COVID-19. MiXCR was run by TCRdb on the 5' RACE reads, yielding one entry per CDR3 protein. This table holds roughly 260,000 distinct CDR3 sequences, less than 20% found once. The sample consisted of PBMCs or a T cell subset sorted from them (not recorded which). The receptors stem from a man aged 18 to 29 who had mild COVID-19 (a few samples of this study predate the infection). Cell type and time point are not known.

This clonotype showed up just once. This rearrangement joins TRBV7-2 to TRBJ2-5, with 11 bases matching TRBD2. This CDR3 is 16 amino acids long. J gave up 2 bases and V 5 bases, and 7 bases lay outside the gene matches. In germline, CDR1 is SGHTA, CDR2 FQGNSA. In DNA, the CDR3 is TGTGCCAGCAGCCCCCCCCGACTAGCGGGGCAAGAGACCCAGTACTTC. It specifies CASSPPRLAGQETQYF.

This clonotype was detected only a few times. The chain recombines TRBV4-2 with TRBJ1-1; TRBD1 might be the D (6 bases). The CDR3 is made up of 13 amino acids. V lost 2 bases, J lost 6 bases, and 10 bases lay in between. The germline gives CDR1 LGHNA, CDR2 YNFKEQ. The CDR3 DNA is TGTGCCAGCAGCCAAAAGGGGGGCGCTGAAGCTTTCTTT. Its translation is CASSQKGGAEAFF.

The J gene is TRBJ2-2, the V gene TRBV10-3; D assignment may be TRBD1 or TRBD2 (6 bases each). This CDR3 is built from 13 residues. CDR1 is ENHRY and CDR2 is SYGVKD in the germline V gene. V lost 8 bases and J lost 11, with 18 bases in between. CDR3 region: CAIDPDKGGELFF. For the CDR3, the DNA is TGTGCCATCGACCCCGATAAGGGGGGTGAGCTGTTTTTT.

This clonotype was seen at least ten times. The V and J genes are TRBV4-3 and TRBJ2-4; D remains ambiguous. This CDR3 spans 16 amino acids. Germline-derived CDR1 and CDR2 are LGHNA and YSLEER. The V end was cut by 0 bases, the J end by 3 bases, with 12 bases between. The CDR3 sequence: CASSQDPDGSKNIQYF. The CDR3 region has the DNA TGCGCCAGCAGCCAAGATCCTGACGGTAGCAAAAACATTCAGTACTTC.

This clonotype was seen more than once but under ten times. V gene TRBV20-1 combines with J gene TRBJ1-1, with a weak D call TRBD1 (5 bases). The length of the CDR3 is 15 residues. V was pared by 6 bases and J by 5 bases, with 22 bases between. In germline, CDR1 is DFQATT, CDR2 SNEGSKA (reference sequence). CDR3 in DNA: TGCAGTGCAACCCAACGTGGGGGTTTCTTTACTGAAGCTTTCTTT. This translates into CSATQRGGFFTEAFF.

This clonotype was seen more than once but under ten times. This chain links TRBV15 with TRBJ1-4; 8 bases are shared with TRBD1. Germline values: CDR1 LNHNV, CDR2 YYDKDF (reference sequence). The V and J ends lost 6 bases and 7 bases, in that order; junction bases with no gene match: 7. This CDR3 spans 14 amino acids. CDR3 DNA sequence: TGTGCCACCAGTCCCCGACAGGGGAGTGAAAAACTGTTTTTT. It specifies CATSPRQGSEKLFF.

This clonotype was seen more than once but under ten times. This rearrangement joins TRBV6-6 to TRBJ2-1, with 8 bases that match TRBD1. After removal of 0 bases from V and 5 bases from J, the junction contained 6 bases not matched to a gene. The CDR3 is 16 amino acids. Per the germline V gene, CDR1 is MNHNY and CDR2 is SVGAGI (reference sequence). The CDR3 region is CASSYSGQGANNEQFF. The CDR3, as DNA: TGTGCCAGCAGTTACTCAGGGCAGGGGGCCAACAATGAGCAGTTCTTC.

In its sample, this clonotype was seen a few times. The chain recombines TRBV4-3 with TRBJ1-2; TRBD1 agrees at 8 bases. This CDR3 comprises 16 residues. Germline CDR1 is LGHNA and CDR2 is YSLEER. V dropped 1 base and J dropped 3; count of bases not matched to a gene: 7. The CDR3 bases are TGCGCCAGCAGCCAAGCTTCCGCAGGGGGCGACTATGGCTACACCTTC. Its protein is CASSQASAGGDYGYTF.

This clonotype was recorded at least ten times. The CDR3 sequence is CASSLRQGEEFF. In DNA, the CDR3 is TGTGCCAGCAGCCTCCGGCAGGGAGAGGAGTTCTTC. The chain employs TRBV2 and TRBJ2-1; D is possibly TRBD1 or TRBD2 (5 bases each). The CDR3 spans 12 residues. The ends were cut back, 6 bases at V and 14 bases at J, with 17 bases in the middle. Germline V CDR1 and CDR2: SNHLY, FYNNEI.

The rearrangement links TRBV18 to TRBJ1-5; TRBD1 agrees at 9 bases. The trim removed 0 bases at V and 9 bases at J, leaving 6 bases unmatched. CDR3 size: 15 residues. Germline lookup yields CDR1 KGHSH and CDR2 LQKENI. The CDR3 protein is CASSPPGQGIGPQHF. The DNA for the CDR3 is TGTGCCAGCTCACCACCGGGACAGGGAATCGGGCCCCAGCATTTT.

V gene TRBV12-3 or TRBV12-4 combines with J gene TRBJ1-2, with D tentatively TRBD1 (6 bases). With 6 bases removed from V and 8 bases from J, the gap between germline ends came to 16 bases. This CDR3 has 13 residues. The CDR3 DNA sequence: TGTGCCAGCAGAACACAGGGTAAAAGAGGCTACACCTTC. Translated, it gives CASRTQGKRGYTF.

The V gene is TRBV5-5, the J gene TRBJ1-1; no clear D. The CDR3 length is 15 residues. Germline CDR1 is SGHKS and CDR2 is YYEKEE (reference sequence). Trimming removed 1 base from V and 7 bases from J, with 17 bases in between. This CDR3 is CASSLWFSGSYEAFF. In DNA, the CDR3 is TGTGCCAGCAGCTTGTGGTTTAGTGGGAGCTATGAAGCTTTCTTT.

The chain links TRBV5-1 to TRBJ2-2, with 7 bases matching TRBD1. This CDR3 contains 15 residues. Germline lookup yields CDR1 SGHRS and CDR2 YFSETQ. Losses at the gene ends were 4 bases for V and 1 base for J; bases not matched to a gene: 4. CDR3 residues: CASSDRARNTGELFF. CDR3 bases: TGCGCCAGCAGCGACAGGGCCCGGAACACCGGGGAGCTGTTTTTT.

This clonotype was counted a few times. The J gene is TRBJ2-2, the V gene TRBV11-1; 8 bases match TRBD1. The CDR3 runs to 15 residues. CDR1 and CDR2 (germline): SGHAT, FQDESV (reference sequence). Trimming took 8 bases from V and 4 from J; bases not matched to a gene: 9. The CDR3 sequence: CASGTRTGITGELFF. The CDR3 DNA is TGTGCCAGCGGAACTAGGACAGGGATCACCGGGGAGCTGTTTTTT.

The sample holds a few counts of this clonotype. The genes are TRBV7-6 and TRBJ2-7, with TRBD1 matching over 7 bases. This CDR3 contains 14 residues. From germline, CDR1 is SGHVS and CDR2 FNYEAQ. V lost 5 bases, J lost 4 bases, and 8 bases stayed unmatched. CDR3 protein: CASSPTTGRYEQYF. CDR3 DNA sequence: TGTGCCAGCAGCCCCACGACAGGGAGATACGAGCAGTACTTC.

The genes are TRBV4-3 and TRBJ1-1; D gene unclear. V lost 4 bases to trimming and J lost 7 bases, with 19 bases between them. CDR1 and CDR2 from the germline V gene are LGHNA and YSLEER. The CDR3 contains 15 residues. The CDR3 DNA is TGCGCCAGCAGCCTCCCCGGGTCGGGTGATGGTGAAGCTTTCTTT. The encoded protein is CASSLPGSGDGEAFF.

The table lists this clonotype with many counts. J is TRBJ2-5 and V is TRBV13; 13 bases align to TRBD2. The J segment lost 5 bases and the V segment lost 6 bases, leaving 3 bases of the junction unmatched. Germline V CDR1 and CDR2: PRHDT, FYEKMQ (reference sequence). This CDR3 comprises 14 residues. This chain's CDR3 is CASRTSGGLETQYF. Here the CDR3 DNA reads TGTGCCAGCAGGACTAGCGGGGGGCTCGAGACCCAGTACTTC.

DNA for the CDR3: TGTGCCAGCAGTCTCTTAGGGGCCGAGCAGTACTTC. The encoded protein is CASSLLGAEQYF. The chain couples TRBV27 to TRBJ2-7; maybe TRBD1 (5 bases). The germline V gene has CDR1 MNHEY and CDR2 SMNVEV (reference sequence). This CDR3 comprises 12 residues. Trimming cost V 5 bases and J 6 bases, with 11 bases left between them.

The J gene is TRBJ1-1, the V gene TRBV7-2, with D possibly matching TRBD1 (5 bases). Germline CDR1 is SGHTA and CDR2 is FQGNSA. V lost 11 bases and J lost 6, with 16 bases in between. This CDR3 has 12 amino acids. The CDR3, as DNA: TGTGCCGACGAACCCGGGGCGGCTGAAGCTTTCTTT. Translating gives CADEPGAAEAFF.

The CDR3 loop is CASSFIHAGELFF. CDR3 DNA sequence: TGTGCCAGCAGCTTTATCCACGCCGGGGAGCTGTTTTTT. V gene TRBV7-2 combines with J gene TRBJ2-2; D remains ambiguous. V lost 3 bases to trimming and J lost 6 bases, with 8 bases between them. This CDR3 is 13 amino acids long. From germline, CDR1 is SGHTA and CDR2 FQGNSA.